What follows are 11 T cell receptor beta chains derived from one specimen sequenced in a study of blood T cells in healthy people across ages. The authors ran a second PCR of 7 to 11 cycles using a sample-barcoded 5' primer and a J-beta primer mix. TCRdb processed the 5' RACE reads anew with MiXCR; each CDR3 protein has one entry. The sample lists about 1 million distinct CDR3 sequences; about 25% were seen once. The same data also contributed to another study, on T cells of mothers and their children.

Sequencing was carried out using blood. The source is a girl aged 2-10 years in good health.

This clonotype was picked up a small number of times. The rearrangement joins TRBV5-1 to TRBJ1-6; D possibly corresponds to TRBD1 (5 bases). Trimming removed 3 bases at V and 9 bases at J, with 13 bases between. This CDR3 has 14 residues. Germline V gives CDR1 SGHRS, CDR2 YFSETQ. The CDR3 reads CASSSGTQPSPLHF. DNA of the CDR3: TGCGCCAGCAGCTCCGGGACCCAACCTTCACCCCTCCACTTT.

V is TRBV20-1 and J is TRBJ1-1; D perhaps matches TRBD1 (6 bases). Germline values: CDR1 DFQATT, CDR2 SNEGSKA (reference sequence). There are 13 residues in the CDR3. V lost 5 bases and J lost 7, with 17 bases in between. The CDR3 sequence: CSAPNLGTSEAFF. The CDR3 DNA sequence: TGCAGTGCTCCAAACTTAGGGACAAGTGAAGCTTTCTTT.

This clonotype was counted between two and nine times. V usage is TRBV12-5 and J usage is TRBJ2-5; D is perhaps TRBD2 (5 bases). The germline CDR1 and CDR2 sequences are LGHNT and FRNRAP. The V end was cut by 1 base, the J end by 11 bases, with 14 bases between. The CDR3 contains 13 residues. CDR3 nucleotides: TGTGCTAGTGGTTTGGAAGAGAGATGGGAGCAGTACTTC. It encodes CASGLEERWEQYF.

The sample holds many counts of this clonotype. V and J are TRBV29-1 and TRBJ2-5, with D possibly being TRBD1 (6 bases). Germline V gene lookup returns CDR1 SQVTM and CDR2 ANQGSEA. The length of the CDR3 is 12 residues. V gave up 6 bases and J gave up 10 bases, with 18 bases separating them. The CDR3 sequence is CSVRLVEGGQYF. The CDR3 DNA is TGCAGCGTCCGTTTAGTGGAAGGGGGCCAGTACTTC. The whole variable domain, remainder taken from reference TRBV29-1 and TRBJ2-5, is SAVISQKPSRDICQRGTSLTIQCQVDSQVTMMFWYRQQPGQSLTLIATANQGSEATYESGFVIDKFPISRPNLTFSTLTVSNMSPEDSSIYLCSVRLVEGGQYFGPGTRLLVL.

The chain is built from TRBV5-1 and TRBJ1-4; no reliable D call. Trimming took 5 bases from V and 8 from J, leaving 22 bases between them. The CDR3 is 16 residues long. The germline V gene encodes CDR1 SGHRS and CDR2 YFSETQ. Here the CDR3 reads CASRPTYTASEEKLFF. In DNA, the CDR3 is TGCGCCAGCAGACCTACATATACGGCCAGCGAAGAAAAACTGTTTTTT.

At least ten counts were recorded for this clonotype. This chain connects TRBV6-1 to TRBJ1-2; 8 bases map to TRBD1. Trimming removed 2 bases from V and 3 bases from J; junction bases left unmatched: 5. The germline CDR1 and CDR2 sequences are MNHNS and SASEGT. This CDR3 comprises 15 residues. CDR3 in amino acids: CASSEIGTGYYGYTF. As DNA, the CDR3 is TGTGCCAGCAGTGAAATCGGGACAGGATACTATGGCTACACCTTC.

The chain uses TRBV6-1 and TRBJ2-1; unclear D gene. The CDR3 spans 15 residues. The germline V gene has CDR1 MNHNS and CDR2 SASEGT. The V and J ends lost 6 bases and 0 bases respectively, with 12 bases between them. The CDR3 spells CASSALRSSYNEQFF. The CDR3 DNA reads TGTGCCAGCAGCGCACTACGCAGCTCCTACAATGAGCAGTTCTTC.

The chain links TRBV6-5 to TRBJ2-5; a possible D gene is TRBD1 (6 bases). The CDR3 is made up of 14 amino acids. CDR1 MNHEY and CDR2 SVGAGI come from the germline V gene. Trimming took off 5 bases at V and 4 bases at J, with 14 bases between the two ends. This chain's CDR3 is CASSLRTVRETQYF. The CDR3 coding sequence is TGTGCCAGCAGTCTGAGGACAGTCCGAGAGACCCAGTACTTC.

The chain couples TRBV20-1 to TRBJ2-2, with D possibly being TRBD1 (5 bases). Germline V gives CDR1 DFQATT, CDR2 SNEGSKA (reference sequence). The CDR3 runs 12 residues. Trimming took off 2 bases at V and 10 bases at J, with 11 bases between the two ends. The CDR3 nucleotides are TGCAGTGCTAGACAGGGAATTTCGGAGCTGTTTTTT. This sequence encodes CSARQGISELFF.

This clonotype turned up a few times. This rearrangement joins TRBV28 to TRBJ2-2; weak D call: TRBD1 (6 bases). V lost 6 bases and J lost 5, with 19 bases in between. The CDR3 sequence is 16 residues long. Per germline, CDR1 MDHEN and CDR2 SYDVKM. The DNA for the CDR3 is TGTGCCAGCAGCCCTATTTCCAGGGGTTATACCGGGGAGCTGTTTTTT. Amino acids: CASSPISRGYTGELFF.

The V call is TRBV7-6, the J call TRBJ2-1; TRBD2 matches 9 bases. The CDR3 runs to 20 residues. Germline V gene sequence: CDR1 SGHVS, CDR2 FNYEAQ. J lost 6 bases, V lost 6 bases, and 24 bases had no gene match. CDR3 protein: CASSLTGGPAGGPTLNEQFF. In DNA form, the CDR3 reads TGTGCCAGCAGTTTAACAGGAGGTCCAGCGGGGGGACCCACCCTCAATGAGCAGTTCTTC.